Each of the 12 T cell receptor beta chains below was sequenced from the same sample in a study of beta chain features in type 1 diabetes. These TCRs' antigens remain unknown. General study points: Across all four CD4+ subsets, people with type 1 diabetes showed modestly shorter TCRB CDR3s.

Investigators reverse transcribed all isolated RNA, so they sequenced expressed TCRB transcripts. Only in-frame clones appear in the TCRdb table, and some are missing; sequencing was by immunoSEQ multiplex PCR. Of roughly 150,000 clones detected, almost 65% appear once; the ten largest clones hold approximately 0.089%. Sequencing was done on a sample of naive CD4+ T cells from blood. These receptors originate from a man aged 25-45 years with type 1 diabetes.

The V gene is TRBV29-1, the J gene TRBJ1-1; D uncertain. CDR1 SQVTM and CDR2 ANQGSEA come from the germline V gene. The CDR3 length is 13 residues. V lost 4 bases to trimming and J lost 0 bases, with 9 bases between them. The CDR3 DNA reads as TGCAGCGTTGCGCCCCAGATGAACACTGAAGCTTTCTTT. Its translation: CSVAPQMNTEAFF.

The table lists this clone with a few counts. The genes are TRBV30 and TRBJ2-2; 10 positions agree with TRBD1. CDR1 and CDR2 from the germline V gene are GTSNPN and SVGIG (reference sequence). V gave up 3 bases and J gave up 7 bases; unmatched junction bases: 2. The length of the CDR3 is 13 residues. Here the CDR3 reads CAWRGTGVGELFF. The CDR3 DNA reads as TGTGCCTGGAGAGGGACAGGGGTCGGGGAGCTGTTTTTT.

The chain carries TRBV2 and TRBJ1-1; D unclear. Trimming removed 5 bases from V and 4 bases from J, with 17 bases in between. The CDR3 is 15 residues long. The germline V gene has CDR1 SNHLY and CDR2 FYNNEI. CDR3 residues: CASSIEGMRSTEAFF. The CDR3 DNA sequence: TGTGCCAGCAGTATAGAAGGGATGAGGAGCACTGAAGCTTTCTTT.

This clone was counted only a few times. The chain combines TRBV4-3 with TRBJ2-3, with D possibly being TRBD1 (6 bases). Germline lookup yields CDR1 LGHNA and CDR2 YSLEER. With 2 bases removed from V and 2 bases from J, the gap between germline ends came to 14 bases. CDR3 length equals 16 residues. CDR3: CASSQQQGLNTDTQYF. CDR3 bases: TGCGCCAGCAGCCAACAACAGGGCCTAAACACAGATACGCAGTATTTT.

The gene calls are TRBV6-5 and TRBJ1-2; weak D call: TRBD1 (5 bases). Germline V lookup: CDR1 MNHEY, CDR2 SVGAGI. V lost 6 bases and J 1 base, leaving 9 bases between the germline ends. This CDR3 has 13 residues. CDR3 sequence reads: CASSYDSNYGYTF. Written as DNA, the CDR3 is TGTGCCAGCAGCTATGACAGTAACTATGGCTACACCTTC.

Written as DNA, the CDR3 is TGTGCCAGCAGCTTAGATATTGGTGAGCAGTTCTTC. Protein product: CASSLDIGEQFF. The chain links TRBV7-9 to TRBJ2-1, with D unclear. Germline CDR1 and CDR2: SEHNR and FQNEAQ (reference sequence). This CDR3 has 12 amino acids. Deletions cut 1 base from V and 9 bases from J, with 7 bases between.

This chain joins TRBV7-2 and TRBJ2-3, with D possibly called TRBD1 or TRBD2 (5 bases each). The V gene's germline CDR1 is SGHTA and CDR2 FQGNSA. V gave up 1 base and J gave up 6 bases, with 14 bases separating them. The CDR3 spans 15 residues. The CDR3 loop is CASSLVFTGADTQYF. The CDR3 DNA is TGTGCCAGCAGCTTAGTTTTCACCGGGGCGGATACGCAGTATTTT.

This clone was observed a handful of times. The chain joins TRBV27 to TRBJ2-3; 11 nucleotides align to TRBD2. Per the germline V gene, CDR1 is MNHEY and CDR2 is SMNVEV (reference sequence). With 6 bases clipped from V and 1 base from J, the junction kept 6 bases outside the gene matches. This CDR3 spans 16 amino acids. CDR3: CASRYSGGAGTDTQYF. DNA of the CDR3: TGTGCCAGCAGGTATAGCGGGGGGGCCGGCACAGATACGCAGTATTTT.

This CDR3 is CASSFRNTGELFF. The CDR3 DNA sequence: TGTGCCAGCAGCTTCAGGAACACCGGGGAGCTGTTTTTT. The V and J genes are TRBV11-2 and TRBJ2-2; D is undetermined. There are 13 residues in the CDR3. The germline V and J ends were trimmed by 3 bases and 1 base, with 3 bases remaining between them. Looked up from germline, CDR1 is SGHAT and CDR2 is FQNNGV.

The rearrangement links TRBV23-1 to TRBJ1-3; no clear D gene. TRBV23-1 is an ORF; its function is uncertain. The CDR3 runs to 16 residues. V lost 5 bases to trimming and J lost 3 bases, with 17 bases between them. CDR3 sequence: CASSGVDTDGGNTIYF. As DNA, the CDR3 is TGCGCCAGCAGTGGGGTAGACACCGACGGTGGAAACACCATATATTTT.

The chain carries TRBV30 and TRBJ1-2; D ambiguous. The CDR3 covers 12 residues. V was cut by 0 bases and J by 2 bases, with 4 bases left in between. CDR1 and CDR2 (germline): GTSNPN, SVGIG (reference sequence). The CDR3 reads CAWSVQNYGYTF. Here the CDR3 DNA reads TGTGCCTGGAGTGTACAAAACTATGGCTACACCTTC.

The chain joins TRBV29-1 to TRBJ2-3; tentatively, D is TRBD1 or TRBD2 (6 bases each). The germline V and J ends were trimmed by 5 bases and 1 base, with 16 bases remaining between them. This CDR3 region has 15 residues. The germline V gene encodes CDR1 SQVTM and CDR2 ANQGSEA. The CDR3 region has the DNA TGCAGCGTTCCACAGGGACTCGGACGCACAGATACGCAGTATTTT. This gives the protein CSVPQGLGRTDTQYF.